This record covers a single TCR beta chain. What it binds is not known. CDR3 length: 14 amino acids. The V gene's germline CDR1 is SEHNR and CDR2 FQNEAQ (reference sequence). V was pared by 6 bases and J by 1 base, with 12 bases between. The sample originates from a study of CD8 T cells in Susac syndrome. Points from the study as a whole: The relatively small number of individuals in the TCR sequencing and HLA analysis was acknowledged by the study.

Random hexamers primed reverse transcription of roughly 0.45 to 1 ug RNA. TCRdb recomputed calls from the immunoSEQ multiplex PCR reads with MiXCR, one row per CDR3 protein. The sample lists nearly 200,000 distinct CDR3 sequences, about 95% occurring once. The TCR comes from a human donor with multiple sclerosis. The sample comprised CD4+ T cells from PBMCs. The chain recombines TRBV7-9 with TRBJ1-1; D not certain. CDR3 protein: CASSSDISNTEAFF. In nucleotides, the CDR3 is TGTGCCAGCAGTTCCGACATTTCGAACACTGAAGCTTTCTTT.